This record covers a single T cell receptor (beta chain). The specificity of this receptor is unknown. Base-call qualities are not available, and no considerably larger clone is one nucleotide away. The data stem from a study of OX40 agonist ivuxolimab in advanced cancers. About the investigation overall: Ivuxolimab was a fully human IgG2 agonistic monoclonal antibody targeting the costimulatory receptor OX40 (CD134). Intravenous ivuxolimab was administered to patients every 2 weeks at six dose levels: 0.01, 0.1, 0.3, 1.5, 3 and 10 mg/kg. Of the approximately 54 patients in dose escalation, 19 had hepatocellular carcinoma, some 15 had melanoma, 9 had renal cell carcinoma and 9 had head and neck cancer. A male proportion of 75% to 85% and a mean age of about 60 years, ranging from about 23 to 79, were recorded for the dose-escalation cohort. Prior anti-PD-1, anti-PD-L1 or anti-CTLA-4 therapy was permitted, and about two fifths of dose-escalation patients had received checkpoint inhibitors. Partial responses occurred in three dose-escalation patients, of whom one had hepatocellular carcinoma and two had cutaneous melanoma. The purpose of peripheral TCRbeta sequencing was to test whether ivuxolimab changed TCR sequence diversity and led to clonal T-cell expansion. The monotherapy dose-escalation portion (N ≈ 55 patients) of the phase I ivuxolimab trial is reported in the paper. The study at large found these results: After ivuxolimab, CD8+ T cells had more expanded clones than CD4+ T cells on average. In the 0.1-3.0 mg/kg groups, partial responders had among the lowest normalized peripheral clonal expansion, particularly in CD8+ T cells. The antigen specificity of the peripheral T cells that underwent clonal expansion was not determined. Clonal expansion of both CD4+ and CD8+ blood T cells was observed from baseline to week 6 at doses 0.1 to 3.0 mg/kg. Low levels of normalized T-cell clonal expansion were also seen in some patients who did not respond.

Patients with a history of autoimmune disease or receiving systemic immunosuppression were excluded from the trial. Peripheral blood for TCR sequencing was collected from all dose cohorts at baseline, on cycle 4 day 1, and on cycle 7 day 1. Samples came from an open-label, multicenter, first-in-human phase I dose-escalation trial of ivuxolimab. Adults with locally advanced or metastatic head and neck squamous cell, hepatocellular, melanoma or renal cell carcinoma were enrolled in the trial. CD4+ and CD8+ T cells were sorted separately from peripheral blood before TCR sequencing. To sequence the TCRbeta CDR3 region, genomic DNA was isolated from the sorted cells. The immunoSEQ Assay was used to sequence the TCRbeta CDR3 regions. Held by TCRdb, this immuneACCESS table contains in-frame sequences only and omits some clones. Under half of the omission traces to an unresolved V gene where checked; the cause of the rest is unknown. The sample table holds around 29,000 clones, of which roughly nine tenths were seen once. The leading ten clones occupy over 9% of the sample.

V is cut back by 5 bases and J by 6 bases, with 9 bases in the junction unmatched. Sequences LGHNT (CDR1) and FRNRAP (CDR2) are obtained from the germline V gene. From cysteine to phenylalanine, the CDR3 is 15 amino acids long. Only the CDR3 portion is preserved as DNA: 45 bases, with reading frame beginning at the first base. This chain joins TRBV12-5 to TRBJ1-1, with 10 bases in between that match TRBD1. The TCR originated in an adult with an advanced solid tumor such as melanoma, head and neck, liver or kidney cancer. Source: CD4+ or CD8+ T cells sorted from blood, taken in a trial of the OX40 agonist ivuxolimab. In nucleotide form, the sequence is TGTGCTAGTGGTGCACCGGGACAGGGGAGGTCTGAAGCTTTCTTT. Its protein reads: CASGAPGQGRSEAFF.